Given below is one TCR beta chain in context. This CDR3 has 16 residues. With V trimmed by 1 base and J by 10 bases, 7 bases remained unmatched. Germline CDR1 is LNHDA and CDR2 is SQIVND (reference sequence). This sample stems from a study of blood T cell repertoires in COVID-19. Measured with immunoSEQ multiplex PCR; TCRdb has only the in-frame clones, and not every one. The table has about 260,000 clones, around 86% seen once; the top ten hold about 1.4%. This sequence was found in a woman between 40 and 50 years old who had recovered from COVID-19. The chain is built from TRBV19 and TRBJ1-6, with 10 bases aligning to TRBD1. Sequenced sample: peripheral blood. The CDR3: CASSIGRDRGGSPLHF. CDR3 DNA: TGTGCCAGTAGTATAGGCCGGGACAGGGGAGGCTCACCCCTCCACTTT.